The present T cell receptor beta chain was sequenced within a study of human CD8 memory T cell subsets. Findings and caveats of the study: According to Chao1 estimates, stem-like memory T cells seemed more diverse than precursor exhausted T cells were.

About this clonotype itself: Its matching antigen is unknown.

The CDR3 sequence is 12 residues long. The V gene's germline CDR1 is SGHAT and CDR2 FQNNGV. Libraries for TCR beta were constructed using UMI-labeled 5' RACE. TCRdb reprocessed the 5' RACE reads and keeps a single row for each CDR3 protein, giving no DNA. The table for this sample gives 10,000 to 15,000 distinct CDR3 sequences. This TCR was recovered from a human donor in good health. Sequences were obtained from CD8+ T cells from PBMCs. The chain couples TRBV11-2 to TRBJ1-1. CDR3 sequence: CASSLWPPEAFF.